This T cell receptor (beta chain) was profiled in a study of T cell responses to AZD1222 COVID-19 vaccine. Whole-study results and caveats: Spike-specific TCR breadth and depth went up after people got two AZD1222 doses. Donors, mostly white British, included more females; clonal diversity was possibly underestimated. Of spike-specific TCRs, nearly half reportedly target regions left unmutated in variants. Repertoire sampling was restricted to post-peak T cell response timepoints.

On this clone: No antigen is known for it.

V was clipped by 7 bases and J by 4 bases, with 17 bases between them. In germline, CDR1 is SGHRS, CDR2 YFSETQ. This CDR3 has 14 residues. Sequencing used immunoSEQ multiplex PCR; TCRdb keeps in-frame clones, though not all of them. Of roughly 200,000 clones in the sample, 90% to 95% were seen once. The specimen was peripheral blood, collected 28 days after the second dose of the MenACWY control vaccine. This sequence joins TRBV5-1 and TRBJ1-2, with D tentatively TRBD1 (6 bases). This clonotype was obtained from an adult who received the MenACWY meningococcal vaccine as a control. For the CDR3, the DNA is TGCGCCAGCTCTGGGGGGGGCGGTACCTATGGCTACACCTTC. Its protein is CASSGGGGTYGYTF.